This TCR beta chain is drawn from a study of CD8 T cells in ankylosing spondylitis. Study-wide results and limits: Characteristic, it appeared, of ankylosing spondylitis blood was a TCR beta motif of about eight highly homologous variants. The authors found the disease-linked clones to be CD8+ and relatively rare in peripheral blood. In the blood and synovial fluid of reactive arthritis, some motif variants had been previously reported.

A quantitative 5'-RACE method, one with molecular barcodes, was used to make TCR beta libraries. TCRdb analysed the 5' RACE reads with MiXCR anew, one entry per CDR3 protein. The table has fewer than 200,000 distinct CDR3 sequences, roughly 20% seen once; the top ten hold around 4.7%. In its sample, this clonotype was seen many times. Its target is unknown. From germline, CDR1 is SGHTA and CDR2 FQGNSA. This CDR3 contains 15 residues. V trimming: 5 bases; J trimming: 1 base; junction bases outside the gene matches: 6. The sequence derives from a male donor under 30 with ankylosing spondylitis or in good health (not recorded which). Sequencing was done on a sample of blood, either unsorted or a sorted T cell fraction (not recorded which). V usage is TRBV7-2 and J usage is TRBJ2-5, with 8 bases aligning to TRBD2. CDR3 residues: CASSLRREGQETQYF. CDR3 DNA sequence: TGTGCCAGCAGCCTACGCCGGGAGGGCCAAGAGACCCAGTACTTC.